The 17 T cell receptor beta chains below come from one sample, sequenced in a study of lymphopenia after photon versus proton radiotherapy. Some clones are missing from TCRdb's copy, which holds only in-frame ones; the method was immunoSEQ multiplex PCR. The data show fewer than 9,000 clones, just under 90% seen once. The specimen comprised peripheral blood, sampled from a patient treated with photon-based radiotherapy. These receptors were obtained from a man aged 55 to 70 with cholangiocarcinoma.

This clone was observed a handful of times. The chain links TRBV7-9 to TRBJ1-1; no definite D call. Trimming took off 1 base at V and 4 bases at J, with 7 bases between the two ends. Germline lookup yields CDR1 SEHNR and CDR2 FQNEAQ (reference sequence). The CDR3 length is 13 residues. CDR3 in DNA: TGTGCCAGCAGCTTAGGGGCGAGCACTGAAGCTTTCTTT. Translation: CASSLGASTEAFF.

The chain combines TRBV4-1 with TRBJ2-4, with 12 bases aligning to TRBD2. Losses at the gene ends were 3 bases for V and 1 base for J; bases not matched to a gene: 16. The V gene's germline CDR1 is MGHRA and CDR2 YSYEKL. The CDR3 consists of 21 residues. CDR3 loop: CASSQGLTSGRIGSAKNIQYF. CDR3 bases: TGCGCCAGCAGCCAGGGGTTGACTAGCGGGAGAATTGGGTCGGCCAAAAACATTCAGTACTTC.

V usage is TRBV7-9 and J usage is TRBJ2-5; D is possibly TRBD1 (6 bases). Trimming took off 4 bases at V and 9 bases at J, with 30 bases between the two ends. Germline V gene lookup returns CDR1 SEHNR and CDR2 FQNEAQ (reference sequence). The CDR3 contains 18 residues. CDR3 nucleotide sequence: TGTGCCAGCAGCTCTATACCACGTCCGGGACACACCCCTCGTGCCCAGTACTTC. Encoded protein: CASSSIPRPGHTPRAQYF.

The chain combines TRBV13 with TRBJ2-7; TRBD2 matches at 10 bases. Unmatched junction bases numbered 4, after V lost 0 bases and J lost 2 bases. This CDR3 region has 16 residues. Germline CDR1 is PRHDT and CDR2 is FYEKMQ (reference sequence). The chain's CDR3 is CASSLGGAGGPYEQYF. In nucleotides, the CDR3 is TGTGCCAGCAGCTTAGGAGGAGCGGGGGGGCCCTACGAGCAGTACTTC.

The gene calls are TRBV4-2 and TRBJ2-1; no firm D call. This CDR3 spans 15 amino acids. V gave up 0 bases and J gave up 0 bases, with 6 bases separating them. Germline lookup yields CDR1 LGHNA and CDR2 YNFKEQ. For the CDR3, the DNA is TGTGCCAGCAGCCAAGATTTAGGCTCCTACAATGAGCAGTTCTTC. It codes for CASSQDLGSYNEQFF.

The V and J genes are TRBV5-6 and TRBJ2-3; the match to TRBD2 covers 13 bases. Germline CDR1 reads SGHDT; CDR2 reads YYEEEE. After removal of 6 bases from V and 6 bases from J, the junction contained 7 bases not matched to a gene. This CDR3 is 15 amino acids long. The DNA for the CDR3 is TGTGCCAGCACGACTAGCGGGGGGTCCCTGGATACGCAGTATTTT. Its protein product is CASTTSGGSLDTQYF. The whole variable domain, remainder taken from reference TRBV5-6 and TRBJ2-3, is DAGVTQSPTHLIKTRGQQVTLRCSPKSGHDTVSWYQQALGQGPQFIFQYYEEEERQRGNFPDRFSGHQFPNYSSELNVNALLLGDSALYLCASTTSGGSLDTQYFGPGTRLTVL.

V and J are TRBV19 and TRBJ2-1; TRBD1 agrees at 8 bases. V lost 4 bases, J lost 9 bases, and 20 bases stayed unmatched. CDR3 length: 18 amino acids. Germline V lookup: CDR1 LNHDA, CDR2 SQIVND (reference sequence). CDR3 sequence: CASSRGPPGQGARGEQFF. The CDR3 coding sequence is TGTGCCAGTAGTAGGGGACCCCCTGGACAGGGCGCCCGGGGTGAGCAGTTCTTC.

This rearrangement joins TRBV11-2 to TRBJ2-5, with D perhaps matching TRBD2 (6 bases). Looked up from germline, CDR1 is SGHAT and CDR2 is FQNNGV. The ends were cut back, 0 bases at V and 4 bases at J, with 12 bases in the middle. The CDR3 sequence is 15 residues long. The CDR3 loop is CASSLELASGETQYF. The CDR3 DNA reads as TGTGCCAGCAGCTTAGAACTAGCTTCTGGAGAGACCCAGTACTTC.

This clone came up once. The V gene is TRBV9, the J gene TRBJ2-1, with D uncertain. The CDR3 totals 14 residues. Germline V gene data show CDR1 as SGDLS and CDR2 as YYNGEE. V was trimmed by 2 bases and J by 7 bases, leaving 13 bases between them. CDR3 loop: CASSVNPSPNEQFF. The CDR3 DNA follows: TGTGCCAGCAGCGTGAACCCTAGTCCTAATGAGCAGTTCTTC.

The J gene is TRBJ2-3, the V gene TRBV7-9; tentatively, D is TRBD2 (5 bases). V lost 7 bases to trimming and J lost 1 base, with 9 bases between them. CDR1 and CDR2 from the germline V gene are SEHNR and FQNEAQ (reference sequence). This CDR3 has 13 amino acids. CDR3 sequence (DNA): TGTGCCAGCAATGCGGGTGGCACAGATACGCAGTATTTT. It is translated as CASNAGGTDTQYF.

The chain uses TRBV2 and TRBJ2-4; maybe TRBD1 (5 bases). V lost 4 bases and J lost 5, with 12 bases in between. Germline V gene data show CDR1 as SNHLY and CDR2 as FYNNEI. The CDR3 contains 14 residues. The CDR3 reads CASSASGIQNIQYF. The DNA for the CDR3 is TGTGCCAGCAGTGCGTCAGGGATCCAAAACATTCAGTACTTC.

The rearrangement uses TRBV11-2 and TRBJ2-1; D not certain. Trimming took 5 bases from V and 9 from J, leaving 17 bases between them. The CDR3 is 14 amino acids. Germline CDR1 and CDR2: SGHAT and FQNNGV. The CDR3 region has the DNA TGTGCCAGCAGCCAAGGGCTAGGATGGGGTGAGCAGTTCTTC. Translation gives CASSQGLGWGEQFF. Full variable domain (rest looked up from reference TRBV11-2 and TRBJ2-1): EAGVAQSPRYKIIEKRQSVAFWCNPISGHATLYWYQQILGQGPKLLIQFQNNGVVDDSQLPKDRFSAERLKGVDSTLKIQPAKLEDSAVYLCASSQGLGWGEQFFGPGTRLTVL.

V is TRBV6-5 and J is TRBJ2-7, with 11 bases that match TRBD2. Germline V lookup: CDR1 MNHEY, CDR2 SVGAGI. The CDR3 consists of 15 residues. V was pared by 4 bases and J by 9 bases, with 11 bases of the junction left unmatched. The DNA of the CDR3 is TGTGCCAGCAGTTCTACTAGCGGGGGCCTCACCGGGCAGTACTTC. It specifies CASSSTSGGLTGQYF.

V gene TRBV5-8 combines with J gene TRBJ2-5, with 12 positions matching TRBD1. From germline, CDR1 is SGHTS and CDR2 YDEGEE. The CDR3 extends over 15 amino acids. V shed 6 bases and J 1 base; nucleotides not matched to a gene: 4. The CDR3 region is CASTGTGGPQETQYF. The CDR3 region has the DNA TGTGCCAGCACCGGGACAGGGGGCCCCCAAGAGACCCAGTACTTC.

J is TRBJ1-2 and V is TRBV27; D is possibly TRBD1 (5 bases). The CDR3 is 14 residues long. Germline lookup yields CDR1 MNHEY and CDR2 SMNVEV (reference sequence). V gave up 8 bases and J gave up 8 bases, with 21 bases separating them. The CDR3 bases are TGTGCCAGCTCCCTTTCAGGGTCCCCGGGCGGCTACACCTTC. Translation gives CASSLSGSPGGYTF.

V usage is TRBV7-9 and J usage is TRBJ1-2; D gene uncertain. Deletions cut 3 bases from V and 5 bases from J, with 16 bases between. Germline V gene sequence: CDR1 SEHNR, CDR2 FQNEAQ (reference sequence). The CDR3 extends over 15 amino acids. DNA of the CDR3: TGTGCCAGCAGCTTTAGTGGCGGCACTCTATATGGCTACACCTTC. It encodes CASSFSGGTLYGYTF.

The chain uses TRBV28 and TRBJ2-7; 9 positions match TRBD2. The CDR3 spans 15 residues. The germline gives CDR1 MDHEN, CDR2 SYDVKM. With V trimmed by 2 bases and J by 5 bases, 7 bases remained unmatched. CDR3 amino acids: CASSLSGGPVNEQYF. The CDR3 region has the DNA TGTGCCAGCAGTTTAAGCGGGGGGCCAGTAAACGAGCAGTACTTC.